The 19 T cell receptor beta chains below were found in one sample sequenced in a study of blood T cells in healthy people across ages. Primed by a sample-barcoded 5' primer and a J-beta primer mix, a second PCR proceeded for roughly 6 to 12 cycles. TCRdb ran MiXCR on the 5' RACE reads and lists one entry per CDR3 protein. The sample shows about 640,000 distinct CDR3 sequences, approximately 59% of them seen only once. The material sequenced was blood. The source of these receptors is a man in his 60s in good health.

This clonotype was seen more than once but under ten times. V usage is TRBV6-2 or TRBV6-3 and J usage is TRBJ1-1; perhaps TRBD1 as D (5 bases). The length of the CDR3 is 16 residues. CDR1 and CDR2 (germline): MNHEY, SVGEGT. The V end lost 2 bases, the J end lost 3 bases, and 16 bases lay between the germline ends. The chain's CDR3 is CASSYVRGPGDTEAFF. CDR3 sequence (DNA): TGTGCCAGCAGTTACGTTAGGGGCCCTGGGGACACTGAAGCTTTCTTT.

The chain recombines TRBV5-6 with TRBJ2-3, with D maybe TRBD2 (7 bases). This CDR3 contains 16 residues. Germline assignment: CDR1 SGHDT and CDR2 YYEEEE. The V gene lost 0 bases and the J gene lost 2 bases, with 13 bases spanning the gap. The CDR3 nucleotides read TGTGCCAGCAGCTTGGTAGGGGGGGCCATCACAGATACGCAGTATTTT. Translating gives CASSLVGGAITDTQYF.

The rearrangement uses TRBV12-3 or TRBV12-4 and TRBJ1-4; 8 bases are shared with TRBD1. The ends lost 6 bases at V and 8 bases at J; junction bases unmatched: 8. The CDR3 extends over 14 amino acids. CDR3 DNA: TGTGCCAGCAGGACCGGGACAGGACCCGAAAAACTGTTTTTT. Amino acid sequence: CASRTGTGPEKLFF.

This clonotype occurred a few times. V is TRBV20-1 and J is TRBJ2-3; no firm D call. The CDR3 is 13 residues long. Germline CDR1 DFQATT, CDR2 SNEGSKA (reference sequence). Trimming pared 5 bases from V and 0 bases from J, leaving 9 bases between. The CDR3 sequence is CSAQHPSTDTQYF. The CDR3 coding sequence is TGCAGTGCTCAGCATCCTAGCACAGATACGCAGTATTTT.

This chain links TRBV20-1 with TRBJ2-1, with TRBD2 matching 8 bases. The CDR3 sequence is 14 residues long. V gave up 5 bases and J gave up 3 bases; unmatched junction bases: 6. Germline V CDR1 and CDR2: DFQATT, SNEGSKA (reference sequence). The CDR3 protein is CSASGTRVYNEQFF. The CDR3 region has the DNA TGCAGTGCTTCCGGGACTAGGGTCTACAATGAGCAGTTCTTC.

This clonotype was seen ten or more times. The CDR3 spells CASSQEETQYF. CDR3 in DNA: TGTGCCAGCAGCCAGGAAGAGACCCAGTACTTC. The chain is built from TRBV3-1 and TRBJ2-5; D unclear. Germline V gene sequence: CDR1 LGHDT, CDR2 YNNKEL (reference sequence). This CDR3 has 11 amino acids. The ends were cut back, 3 bases at V and 3 bases at J, with 2 bases in the middle.

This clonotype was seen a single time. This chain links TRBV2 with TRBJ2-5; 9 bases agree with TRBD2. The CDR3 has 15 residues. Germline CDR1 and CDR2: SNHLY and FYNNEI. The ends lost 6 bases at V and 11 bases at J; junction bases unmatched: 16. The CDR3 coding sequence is TGTGCCAGCAGAGCATCCGGGACTAGCAGTATTACGCAGTACTTC. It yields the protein CASRASGTSSITQYF.

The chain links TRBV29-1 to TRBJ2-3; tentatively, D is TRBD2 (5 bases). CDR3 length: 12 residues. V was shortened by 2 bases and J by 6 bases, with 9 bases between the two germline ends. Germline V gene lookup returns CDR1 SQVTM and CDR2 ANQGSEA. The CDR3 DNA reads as TGCAGCGTTGAATGGACTTACGATACGCAGTATTTT. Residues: CSVEWTYDTQYF.

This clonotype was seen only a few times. The CDR3 loop reads CASSQDWSSGGYNEQFF. The CDR3 nucleotides read TGTGCCAGCAGCCAAGATTGGAGTAGCGGGGGCTACAATGAGCAGTTCTTC. The V and J genes are TRBV4-2 and TRBJ2-1; 9 bases line up with TRBD2. CDR3 length equals 17 residues. The V and J ends lost 0 bases and 3 bases, in that order; junction bases with no gene match: 6. From germline, CDR1 is LGHNA and CDR2 YNFKEQ.

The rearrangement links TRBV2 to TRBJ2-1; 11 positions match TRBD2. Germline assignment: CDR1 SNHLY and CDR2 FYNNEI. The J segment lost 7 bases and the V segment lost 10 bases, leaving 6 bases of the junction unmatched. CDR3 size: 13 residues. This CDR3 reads CATRLAGRNEQFF. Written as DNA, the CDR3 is TGTGCCACCCGACTAGCGGGGAGGAATGAGCAGTTCTTC. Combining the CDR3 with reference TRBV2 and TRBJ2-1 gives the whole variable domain EPEVTQTPSHQVTQMGQEVILRCVPISNHLYFYWYRQILGQKVEFLVSFYNNEISEKSEIFDDQFSVERPDGSNFTLKIRSTKLEDSAMYFCATRLAGRNEQFFGPGTRLTVL.

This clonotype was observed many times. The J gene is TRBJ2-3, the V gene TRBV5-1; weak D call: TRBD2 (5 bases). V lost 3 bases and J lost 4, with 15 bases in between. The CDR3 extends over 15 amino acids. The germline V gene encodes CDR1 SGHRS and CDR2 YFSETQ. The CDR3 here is CASSSRVLGADTQYF. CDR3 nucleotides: TGCGCCAGCAGCTCCCGGGTCTTGGGAGCAGATACGCAGTATTTT.

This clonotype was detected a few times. CDR3 sequence reads: CASSLEVGPQHF. The DNA for the CDR3 is TGTGCCAGCAGCTTAGAAGTAGGGCCCCAGCATTTT. This rearrangement joins TRBV7-2 to TRBJ1-5; D not certain. CDR3 size: 12 residues. Germline V lookup: CDR1 SGHTA, CDR2 FQGNSA. The germline V and J ends were trimmed by 1 base and 9 bases, with 7 bases remaining between them.

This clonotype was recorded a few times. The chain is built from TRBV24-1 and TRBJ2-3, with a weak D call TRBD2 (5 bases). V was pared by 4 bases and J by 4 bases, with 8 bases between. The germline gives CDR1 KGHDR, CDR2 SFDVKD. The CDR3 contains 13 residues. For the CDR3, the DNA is TGTGCCACCAGTGACCCACTAGCAGATACGCAGTATTTT. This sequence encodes CATSDPLADTQYF.

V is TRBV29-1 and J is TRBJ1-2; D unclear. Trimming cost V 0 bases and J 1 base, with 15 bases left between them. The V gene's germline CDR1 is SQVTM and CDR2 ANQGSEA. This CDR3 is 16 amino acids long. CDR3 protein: CSVEEIPPTVNYGYTF. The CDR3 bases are TGCAGCGTTGAAGAAATCCCTCCCACCGTTAACTATGGCTACACCTTC.

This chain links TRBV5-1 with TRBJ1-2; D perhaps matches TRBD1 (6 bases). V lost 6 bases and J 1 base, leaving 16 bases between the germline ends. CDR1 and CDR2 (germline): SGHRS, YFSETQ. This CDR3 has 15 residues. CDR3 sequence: CASNLIPGVNYGYTF. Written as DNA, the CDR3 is TGCGCCAGCAACCTAATTCCAGGGGTTAACTATGGCTACACCTTC. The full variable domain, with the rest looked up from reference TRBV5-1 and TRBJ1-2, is KAGVTQTPRYLIKTRGQQVTLSCSPISGHRSVSWYQQTPGQGLQFLFEYFSETQRNKGNFPGRFSGRQFSNSRSEMNVSTLELGDSALYLCASNLIPGVNYGYTFGSGTRLTVV.

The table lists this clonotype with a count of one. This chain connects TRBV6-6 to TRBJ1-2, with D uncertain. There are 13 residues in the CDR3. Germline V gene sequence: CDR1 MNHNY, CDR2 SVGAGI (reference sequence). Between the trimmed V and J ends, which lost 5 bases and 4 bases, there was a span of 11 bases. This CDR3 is CASSTTGFYGYTF. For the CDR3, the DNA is TGTGCCAGCAGTACGACTGGATTCTATGGCTACACCTTC.

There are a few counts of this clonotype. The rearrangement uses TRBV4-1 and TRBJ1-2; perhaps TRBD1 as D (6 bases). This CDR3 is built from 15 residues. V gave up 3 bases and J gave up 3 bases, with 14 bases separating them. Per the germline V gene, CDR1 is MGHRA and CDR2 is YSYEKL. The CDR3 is CASSQDTGTHYGYTF. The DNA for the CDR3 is TGCGCCAGCAGCCAGGACACAGGGACCCACTATGGCTACACCTTC.

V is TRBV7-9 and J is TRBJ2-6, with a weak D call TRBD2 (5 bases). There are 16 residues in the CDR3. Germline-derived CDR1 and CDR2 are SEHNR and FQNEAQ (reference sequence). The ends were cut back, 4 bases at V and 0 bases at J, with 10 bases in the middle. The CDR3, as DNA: TGTGCCAGCAGCTACTTCGGGGTCTCTGGGGCCAACGTCCTGACTTTC. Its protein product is CASSYFGVSGANVLTF. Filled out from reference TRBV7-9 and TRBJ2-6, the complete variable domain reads DTGVSQNPRHKITKRGQNVTFRCDPISEHNRLYWYRQTLGQGPEFLTYFQNEAQLEKSRLLSDRFSAERPKGSFSTLEIQRTEQGDSAMYLCASSYFGVSGANVLTFGAGSRLTVL.

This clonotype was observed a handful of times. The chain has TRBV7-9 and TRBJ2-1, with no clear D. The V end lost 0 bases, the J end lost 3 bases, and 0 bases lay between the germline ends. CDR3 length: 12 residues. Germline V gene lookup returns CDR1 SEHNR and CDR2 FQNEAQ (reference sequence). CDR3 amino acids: CASSLAYNEQFF. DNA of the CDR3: TGTGCCAGCAGCTTAGCCTACAATGAGCAGTTCTTC.